The 4 T cell receptor beta chains reported below all come from one sample, sequenced in a study of T cell responses to AZD1222 COVID-19 vaccine listed by TCRdb under 2021. Library generation was performed with the immunoSEQ multiplex PCR assay. Held by TCRdb, this immuneACCESS table contains in-frame sequences only and omits some clones. Under half of the omission traces to an unresolved V gene where checked; the cause of the rest is unknown. The sample table shows under 45,000 clones, and 88% are seen once. Approximately 26% of the sample belongs to the ten largest clones. Sample time point, as interpreted from the label and publication: about 28 days (+/-7) after the second vaccine dose. What the treatment or condition label conveys for this sample: meningococcal conjugate vaccine given as trial control. The sample here was peripheral blood, taken 28 days after the second dose of the MenACWY control vaccine. The receptors here all came from an adult who received the MenACWY meningococcal vaccine as a control.

This sequence joins TRBV15 and TRBJ1-2, with a weak D call TRBD1 (5 bases). The germline gives CDR1 LNHNV, CDR2 YYDKDF (reference sequence). The CDR3 extends over 17 amino acids. The V gene lost 1 base and the J gene lost 8 bases, with 23 bases spanning the gap. CDR3 DNA sequence: TGTGCCACCAGCAGAGGAGGGGCGCTAAAAGAATCGGGGGGCTACACCTTC. Translated, it gives CATSRGGALKESGGYTF.

This chain connects TRBV21-1 to TRBJ2-2. TRBV21-1 corresponds to a pseudogene. The CDR3 loop spans 12 amino acids. The CDR3 DNA reads as TGTGCCAGCAGCAAATGTCCCGGGGAGCTGTTTTTT. Translated, it gives CASSKCPGELFF.

The rearrangement joins TRBV7-2 to TRBJ1-5; tentative D call: TRBD1 (5 bases). With 5 bases removed from V and 1 base from J, the gap between germline ends came to 12 bases. The CDR3 is made up of 15 amino acids. Germline V gene sequence: CDR1 SGHTA, CDR2 FQGNSA. The CDR3 loop reads CASSVDTGSNQPQHF. The CDR3 DNA sequence: TGTGCCAGCAGCGTAGATACAGGAAGCAATCAGCCCCAGCATTTT.

The chain combines TRBV28 with TRBJ2-4, with D hard to call. Trimming removed 1 base at V and 9 bases at J, with 13 bases between. The CDR3 sequence is 14 residues long. Germline CDR1 MDHEN, CDR2 SYDVKM. The CDR3 sequence is CASSLSRFGPIQYF. In DNA form, the CDR3 reads TGTGCCAGCAGTTTATCACGGTTTGGTCCCATTCAGTACTTC. The whole variable domain, remainder taken from reference TRBV28 and TRBJ2-4, is DVKVTQSSRYLVKRTGEKVFLECVQDMDHENMFWYRQDPGLGLRLIYFSYDVKMKEKGDIPEGYSVSREKKERFSLILESASTNQTSMYLCASSLSRFGPIQYFGAGTRLSVL.